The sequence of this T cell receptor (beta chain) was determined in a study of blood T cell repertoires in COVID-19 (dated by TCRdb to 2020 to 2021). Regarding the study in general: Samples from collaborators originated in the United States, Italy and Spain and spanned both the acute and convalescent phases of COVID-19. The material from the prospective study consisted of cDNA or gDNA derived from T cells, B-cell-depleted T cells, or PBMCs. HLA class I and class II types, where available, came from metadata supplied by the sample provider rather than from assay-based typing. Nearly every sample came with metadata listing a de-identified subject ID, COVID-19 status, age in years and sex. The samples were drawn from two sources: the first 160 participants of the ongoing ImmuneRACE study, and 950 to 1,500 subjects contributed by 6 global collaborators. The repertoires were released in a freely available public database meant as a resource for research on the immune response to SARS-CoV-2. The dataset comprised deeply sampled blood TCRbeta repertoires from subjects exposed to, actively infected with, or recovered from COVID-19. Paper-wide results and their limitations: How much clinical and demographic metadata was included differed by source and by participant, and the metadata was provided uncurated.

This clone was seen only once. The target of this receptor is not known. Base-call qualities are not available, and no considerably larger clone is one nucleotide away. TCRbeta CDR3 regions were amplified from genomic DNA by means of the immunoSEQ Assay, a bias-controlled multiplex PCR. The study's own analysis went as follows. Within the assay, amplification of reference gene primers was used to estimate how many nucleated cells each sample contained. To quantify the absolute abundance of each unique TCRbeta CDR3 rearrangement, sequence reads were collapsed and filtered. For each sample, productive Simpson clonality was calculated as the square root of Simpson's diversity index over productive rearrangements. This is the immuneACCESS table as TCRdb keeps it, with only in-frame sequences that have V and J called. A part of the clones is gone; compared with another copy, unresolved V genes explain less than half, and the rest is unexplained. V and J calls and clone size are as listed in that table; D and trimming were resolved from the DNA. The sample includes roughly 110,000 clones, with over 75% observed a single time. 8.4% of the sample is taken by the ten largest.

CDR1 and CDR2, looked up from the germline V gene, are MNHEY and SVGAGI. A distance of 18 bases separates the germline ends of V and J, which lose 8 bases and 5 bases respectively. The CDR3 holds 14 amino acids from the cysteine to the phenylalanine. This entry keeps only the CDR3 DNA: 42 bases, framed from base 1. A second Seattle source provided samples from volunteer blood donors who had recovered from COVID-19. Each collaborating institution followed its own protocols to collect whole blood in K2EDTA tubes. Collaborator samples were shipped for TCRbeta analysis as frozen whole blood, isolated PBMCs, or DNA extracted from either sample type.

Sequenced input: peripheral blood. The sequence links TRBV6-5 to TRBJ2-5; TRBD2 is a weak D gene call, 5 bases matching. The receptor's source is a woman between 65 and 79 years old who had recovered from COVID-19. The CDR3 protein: CASLQQRGSETQYF. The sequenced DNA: TGTGCCAGCCTCCAACAGAGAGGGAGCGAGACCCAGTACTTC.